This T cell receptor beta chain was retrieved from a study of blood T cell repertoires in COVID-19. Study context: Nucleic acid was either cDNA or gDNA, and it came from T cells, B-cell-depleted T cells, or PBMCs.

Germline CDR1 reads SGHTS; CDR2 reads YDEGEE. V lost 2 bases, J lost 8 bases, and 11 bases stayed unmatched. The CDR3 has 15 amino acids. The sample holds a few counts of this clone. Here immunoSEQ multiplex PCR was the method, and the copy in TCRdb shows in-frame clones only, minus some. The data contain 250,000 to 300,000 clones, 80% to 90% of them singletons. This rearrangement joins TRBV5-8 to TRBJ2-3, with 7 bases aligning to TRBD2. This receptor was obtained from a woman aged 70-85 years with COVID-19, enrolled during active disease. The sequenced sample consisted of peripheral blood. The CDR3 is CASSFNAGLAGTQYF. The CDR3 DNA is TGTGCCAGCAGCTTTAATGCAGGATTAGCGGGTACGCAGTATTTT. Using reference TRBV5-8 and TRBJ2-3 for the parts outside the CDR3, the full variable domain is EAGVTQSPTHLIKTRGQQATLRCSPISGHTSVYWYQQALGLGLQFLLWYDEGEERNRGNFPPRFSGRQFPNYSSELNVNALELEDSALYLCASSFNAGLAGTQYFGPGTRLTVL.